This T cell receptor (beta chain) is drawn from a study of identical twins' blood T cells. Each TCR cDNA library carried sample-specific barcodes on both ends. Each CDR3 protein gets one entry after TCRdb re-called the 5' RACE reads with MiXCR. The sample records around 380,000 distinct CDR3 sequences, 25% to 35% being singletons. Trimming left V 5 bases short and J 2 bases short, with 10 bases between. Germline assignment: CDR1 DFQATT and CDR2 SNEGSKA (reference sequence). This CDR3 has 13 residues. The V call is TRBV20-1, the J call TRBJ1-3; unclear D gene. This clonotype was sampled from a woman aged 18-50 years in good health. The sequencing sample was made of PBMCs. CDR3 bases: TGCAGTGCTGCCACAGATACTGGAAACACCATATATTTT. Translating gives CSAATDTGNTIYF.